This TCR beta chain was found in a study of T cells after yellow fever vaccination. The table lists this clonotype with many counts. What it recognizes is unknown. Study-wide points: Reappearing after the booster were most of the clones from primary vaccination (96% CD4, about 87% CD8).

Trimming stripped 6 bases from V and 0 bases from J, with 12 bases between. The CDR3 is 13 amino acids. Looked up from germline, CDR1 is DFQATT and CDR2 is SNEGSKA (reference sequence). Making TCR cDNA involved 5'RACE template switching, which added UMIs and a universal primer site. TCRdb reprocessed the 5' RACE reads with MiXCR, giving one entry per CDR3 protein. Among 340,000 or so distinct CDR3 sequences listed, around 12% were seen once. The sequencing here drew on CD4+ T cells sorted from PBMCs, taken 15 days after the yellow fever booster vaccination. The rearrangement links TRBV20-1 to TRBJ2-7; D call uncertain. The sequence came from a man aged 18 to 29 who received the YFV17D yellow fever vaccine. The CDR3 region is CSAPSLGSYEQYF. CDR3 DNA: TGCAGTGCCCCGTCCCTTGGCTCCTACGAGCAGTACTTC.